Shown below are 15 T cell receptor beta chains from a single sample sequenced in a study of blood T cell repertoires in COVID-19. Only in-frame clones appear in the TCRdb table, and some are missing; sequencing was by immunoSEQ multiplex PCR. This table holds about 40,000 clones, about 88% found once. The source material was peripheral blood. These receptor sequences come from a man aged 45 to 65 in a cohort sampled during active COVID-19.

The rearrangement joins TRBV7-9 to TRBJ2-3; TRBD1 might be the D (5 bases). The CDR3 consists of 15 residues. Germline V CDR1 and CDR2: SEHNR, FQNEAQ (reference sequence). Trimming pared 1 base from V and 2 bases from J, leaving 10 bases between. The CDR3 reads CASSLGGLNTDTQYF. The CDR3 DNA reads TGTGCCAGCAGCTTAGGGGGCCTCAACACAGATACGCAGTATTTT.

The chain is built from TRBV6-6 and TRBJ2-3, with 7 bases lining up with TRBD1. The J segment lost 2 bases and the V segment lost 5 bases, leaving 10 bases of the junction unmatched. Germline CDR1 reads MNHNY; CDR2 reads SVGAGI (reference sequence). The CDR3 length is 16 residues. DNA for the CDR3: TGTGCCAGCAGTCCCGGACAGGAGAGGGACACAGATACGCAGTATTTT. The encoded protein is CASSPGQERDTDTQYF.

The genes are TRBV2 and TRBJ1-2, with TRBD1 identical over 7 bases. V was clipped by 4 bases and J by 4 bases; unmatched bases: 0. Germline CDR1 reads SNHLY; CDR2 reads FYNNEI. The CDR3 loop spans 12 amino acids. Written as DNA, the CDR3 is TGTGCCAGCAGTGGGGACAGCTATGGCTACACCTTC. Translating it yields CASSGDSYGYTF.

This rearrangement joins TRBV5-1 to TRBJ1-6; TRBD1 might be the D (6 bases). Germline values: CDR1 SGHRS, CDR2 YFSETQ. V was cut by 2 bases and J by 5 bases, with 8 bases left in between. CDR3 length equals 14 residues. The CDR3 loop reads CASSFHRDNSPLHF. Written as DNA, the CDR3 is TGCGCCAGCAGCTTTCACAGGGATAATTCACCCCTCCACTTT.

This clone occurred a few times. The chain is built from TRBV5-8 and TRBJ1-2; perhaps TRBD1 as D (6 bases). Germline V lookup: CDR1 SGHTS, CDR2 YDEGEE. The V end lost 1 base, the J end lost 8 bases, and 12 bases lay between the germline ends. CDR3 length: 13 amino acids. The DNA of the CDR3 is TGTGCCAGCAGCTTGTACAGGGCCGACGGCTACACCTTC. Its translation: CASSLYRADGYTF.

The chain's CDR3 is CASSLAGQNNEQFF. The CDR3 DNA is TGTGCCAGCAGCTTAGCGGGACAGAACAATGAGCAGTTCTTC. The chain uses TRBV7-3 and TRBJ2-1; the D gene is possibly TRBD1 (7 bases). V was cut by 2 bases and J by 5 bases, with 10 bases left in between. The CDR3 runs to 14 residues. CDR1 and CDR2 (germline): SGHTA, FQGTGA. Looking up the rest from reference TRBV7-3 and TRBJ2-1 gives the full variable domain: GAGVSQTPSNKVTEKGKYVELRCDPISGHTALYWYRQSLGQGPEFLIYFQGTGAADDSGLPNDRFFAVRPEGSVSTLKIQRTERGDSAVYLCASSLAGQNNEQFFGPGTRLTVL.

The rearrangement joins TRBV27 to TRBJ1-5; TRBD1 might be the D (6 bases). This CDR3 is 15 amino acids long. V was shortened by 3 bases and J by 2 bases, with 11 bases between the two germline ends. The germline CDR1 and CDR2 sequences are MNHEY and SMNVEV (reference sequence). CDR3 protein: CASSFAGAGNQPQHF. For the CDR3, the DNA is TGTGCCAGCAGTTTCGCAGGGGCCGGCAATCAGCCCCAGCATTTT.

Only one count was recorded for this clone. The chain employs TRBV28 and TRBJ2-1; the match to TRBD1 covers 7 bases. CDR1 is MDHEN and CDR2 is SYDVKM in the germline V gene. CDR3 length equals 12 residues. V was pared by 10 bases and J by 3 bases, with 3 bases of the junction left unmatched. The CDR3 bases are TGTGCCACCAGACAGGGCTACAATGAGCAGTTCTTC. This codes for CATRQGYNEQFF.

A note on this clone: The sample contains more than one DNA sequence encoding this CDR3. The rearrangement links TRBV29-1 to TRBJ2-5; no clear D gene. Deletions cut 4 bases from V and 5 bases from J, with 5 bases between. Germline CDR1 reads SQVTM; CDR2 reads ANQGSEA. The CDR3 has 10 amino acids. The CDR3 nucleotides are TGCAGCGTTGCGGAGGAGACCCAGTACTTC. Translated: CSVAEETQYF.

The V call is TRBV12-3 or TRBV12-4, the J call TRBJ2-2, with TRBD2 as a possible D gene (6 bases). This CDR3 is 13 amino acids long. Trimming removed 3 bases at V and 6 bases at J, with 8 bases between. Here the CDR3 reads CASSFGGPGELFF. In DNA form, the CDR3 reads TGTGCCAGCAGTTTCGGGGGTCCCGGGGAGCTGTTTTTT.

The CDR3 DNA reads TGTGCCAGCAGCGCGGGGACAGGGAGGCCCTACGAGCAGTACTTC. Translation gives CASSAGTGRPYEQYF. This chain connects TRBV9 to TRBJ2-7; 9 nucleotides align to TRBD1. CDR3 size: 15 residues. V was clipped by 3 bases and J by 2 bases; unmatched bases: 6. Germline V gene sequence: CDR1 SGDLS, CDR2 YYNGEE.

The chain joins TRBV4-1 to TRBJ1-5; 7 nucleotides line up with TRBD1. The CDR3 extends over 16 amino acids. J was trimmed by 2 bases and V by 4 bases; bases with no gene match: 8. Germline V gives CDR1 MGHRA, CDR2 YSYEKL. Written as DNA, the CDR3 is TGCGCCAGCAGCCGACAGGGTTCGCTTGGCAATCAGCCCCAGCATTTT. Its translation is CASSRQGSLGNQPQHF.

The rearrangement links TRBV11-3 to TRBJ2-7; D remains ambiguous. Germline loops: CDR1 SGHNT, CDR2 YENEEA. V lost 1 base and J 5 bases, leaving 3 bases between the germline ends. CDR3 length: 11 amino acids. CDR3 DNA: TGTGCCAGCAGCTTAGTCGACGAGCAGTACTTC. As protein: CASSLVDEQYF.

The chain employs TRBV3-1 (or the pseudogene TRBV3-2) and TRBJ2-1, with a tentative D call TRBD2 (5 bases). The V gene's germline CDR1 is LGHDT and CDR2 YNNKEL (reference sequence). Trimming removed 1 base at V and 2 bases at J, with 12 bases between. CDR3 size: 16 residues. CDR3 in DNA: TGTGCCAGCAGCCAAGCACGGGGATCCCCCTACAATGAGCAGTTCTTC. Its translation: CASSQARGSPYNEQFF.

The chain joins TRBV6-5 to TRBJ2-7, with D possibly matching TRBD2 (6 bases). This CDR3 has 14 amino acids. Trimming took off 2 bases at V and 2 bases at J, with 10 bases between the two ends. Germline V gives CDR1 MNHEY, CDR2 SVGAGI. The CDR3 here is CASSYAGNTYEQYF. CDR3 nucleotide sequence: TGTGCCAGCAGTTACGCGGGAAACACCTACGAGCAGTACTTC.